The T cell receptor beta chain described here comes from a study of T cell responses to AZD1222 COVID-19 vaccine. The study, taken as a whole, reports: Spike-specific TCR depth and breadth grew after two AZD1222 doses. Recipients of AZD1222 seropositive at baseline numbered only five or six. White British ancestry dominated among donors, who included more females, and clonal diversity was possibly underestimated.

Using immunoSEQ multiplex PCR, the repertoire was profiled, and TCRdb retains in-frame clones only, with some absent. The repertoire holds roughly 150,000 clones, 92% seen once, with about 1.1% in the top ten. On this clone itself: No antigen is known for it.

Analysis merged second doses at about 4 or about 12 weeks. Germline V gives CDR1 LNHDA, CDR2 SQIVND (reference sequence). The CDR3 covers 15 residues. V trimming: 7 bases; J trimming: 9 bases; junction bases outside the gene matches: 12. The sample consisted of peripheral blood, taken 28 days after the second AZD1222 dose. The chain is built from TRBV19 and TRBJ1-5, with TRBD1 identical over 10 bases. This TCR came from an adult who received the AZD1222 COVID-19 vaccine. CDR3 DNA sequence: TGTGCCAGTACTCCGGGACAGGGGCTATTATTGCCCCAGCATTTT. This encodes CASTPGQGLLLPQHF. The full variable domain, in which reference TRBV19 and TRBJ1-5 provide the parts outside the CDR3, is DGGITQSPKYLFRKEGQNVTLSCEQNLNHDAMYWYRQDPGQGLRLIYYSQIVNDFQKGDIAEGYSVSREKKESFPLTVTSAQKNPTAFYLCASTPGQGLLLPQHFGDGTRLSIL.